The entry below gives a single T cell receptor (beta chain) sequence along with its context. The antigen this receptor binds is unknown. No much larger clone exists at a distance of one base, and base qualities are not known. RNA was extracted using the RNeasy kit, and roughly 0.5 to 1 microgram was reverse transcribed with random hexamers. The immunoSEQ multiplex PCR assay, covering 54 Vbeta and 13 Jbeta segments, was used to amplify TCR beta CDR3 regions. To correct PCR amplification bias, a synthetic template baseline was used for both primer optimization and computational correction. Turning to the authors' computational methods: Reads were annotated to V, D and J genes per IMGT and analyzed with immunoSEQ Analyzer, keeping only productive sequences. Clonality was calculated as one minus the Shannon entropy normalized by log2 of the number of productive unique sequences. For each patient and control, public and private clones were evaluated within the 100 most prevalent clones. Clones were defined as Susac-specific if absent from the healthy and MS cohorts, from approximately 1,100 published viral clones and from other ImmuneACCESS disease sequences. TCRdb cleaned the public reads at Q25 with fastp, built clones with MiXCR and kept in-frame beta chains. Merged by CDR3 protein, the rows form single entries marked with the most common genes and DNA. The authors' filters were not applied to this entry. In all, the sample holds about 130,000 distinct CDR3 sequences, and around 94% of those were seen once. The ten largest clones add up to about 0.19% of the sample.

The sample originates from a study of CD8 T cells in Susac syndrome (dated by TCRdb to about 2019). Regarding the study in general: Of the Susac syndrome patients who were sequenced, about six had clinically active disease and eight were in clinical remission. Susac syndrome patients were therapy-naive, on corticosteroids (some also receiving IVIg), or on IVIg alone at blood withdrawal. Repertoire sequencing was used to test whether CD8+ T cell activation and differentiation in Susac syndrome was antigen driven. The clonality of the CD8+ T cell repertoire was compared across over 9 healthy donors, roughly 14 Susac syndrome patients and about 16 multiple sclerosis patients.

Peripheral blood CD8+ and CD4+ T cells from healthy donors, Susac syndrome patients and multiple sclerosis patients were profiled by high-throughput TCR beta sequencing. The Susac syndrome patients fulfilled recently defined diagnostic criteria for either definite or probable disease. Bulk CD8+ and CD4+ T cells were purified magnetically by negative isolation, whereas CD8+ TEMRA cells were enriched by FACS. Blood was collected in EDTA tubes and processed within 24 hours, with PBMCs isolated through density gradient centrifugation. PBMCs destined for TCR sequencing were cryopreserved in liquid nitrogen and later thawed in a 37 °C water bath. The sorted or isolated CD4+, CD8+ and CD8+ TEMRA cells reached a purity of at least 90%. Overall results and qualifications from the work: Clonal expansion was observed in Susac syndrome CD8+ repertoires, with the highest expansion in CD8+ TEMRA cells and greater expansion in clinically active than in remitting patients. Looking at Susac-specific public clones, the researchers identified around 15 in the total CD8+ repertoire and roughly 5 in the CD8+ TEMRA repertoire. The study acknowledged that relatively few individuals were included in the TCR sequencing and HLA analysis.

CDR1 and CDR2, looked up from the germline V gene, are MNHEY and SVGAGI. V is cut by 5 bases and J by 0 bases, and the space between the germline ends is 7 bases. From the cysteine through the phenylalanine, the CDR3 covers 13 amino acids. This entry keeps only the CDR3 DNA: 39 bases, framed from base 1. The TCR sequence derives from a human donor with Susac syndrome. Sequencing used CD8+ T cells from PBMCs. The chain uses TRBV6-5 and TRBJ1-1; the D gene remains uncertain. The CDR3 protein sequence reads: CASSTRVNTEAFF. Read as DNA, the sequence is TGTGCCAGCAGTACGAGGGTGAACACTGAAGCTTTCTTT.